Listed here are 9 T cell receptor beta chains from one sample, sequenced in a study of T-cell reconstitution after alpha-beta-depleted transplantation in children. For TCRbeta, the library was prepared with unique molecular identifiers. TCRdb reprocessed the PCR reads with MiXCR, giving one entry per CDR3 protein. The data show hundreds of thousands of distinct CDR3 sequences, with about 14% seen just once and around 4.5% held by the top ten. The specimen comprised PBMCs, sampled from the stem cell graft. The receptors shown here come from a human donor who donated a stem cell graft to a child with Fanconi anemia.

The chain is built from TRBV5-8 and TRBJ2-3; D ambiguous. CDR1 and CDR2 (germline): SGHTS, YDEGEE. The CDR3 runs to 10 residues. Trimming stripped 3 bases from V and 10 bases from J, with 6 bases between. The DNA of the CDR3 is TGTGCCAGCAGCTCAGTGGCGCAGTATTTT. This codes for CASSSVAQYF.

This chain's CDR3 is CASSQSRRGRQGDTEAFF. The CDR3 nucleotides are TGTGCCAGCAGCCAATCCAGGAGAGGCCGACAAGGGGACACTGAAGCTTTCTTT. The rearrangement uses TRBV3-1 and TRBJ1-1, with D possibly TRBD1 on 5 matching bases. V lost 2 bases and J lost 3, with 22 bases in between. CDR3 length: 18 residues. CDR1 and CDR2 (germline): LGHDT, YNNKEL (reference sequence).

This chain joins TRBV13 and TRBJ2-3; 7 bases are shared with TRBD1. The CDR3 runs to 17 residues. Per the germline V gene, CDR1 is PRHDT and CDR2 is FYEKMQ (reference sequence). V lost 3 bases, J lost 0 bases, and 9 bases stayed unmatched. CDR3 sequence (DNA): TGTGCCAGCAGCTTGAGACAGGGAAGACATAGCACAGATACGCAGTATTTT. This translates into CASSLRQGRHSTDTQYF.

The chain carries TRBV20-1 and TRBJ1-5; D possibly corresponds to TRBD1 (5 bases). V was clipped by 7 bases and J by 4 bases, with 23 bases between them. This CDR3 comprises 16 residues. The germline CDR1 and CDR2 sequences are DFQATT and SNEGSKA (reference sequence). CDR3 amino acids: CSDRPKPGLKNQPQHF. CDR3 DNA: TGCAGTGATAGGCCCAAACCGGGACTCAAGAATCAGCCCCAGCATTTT.

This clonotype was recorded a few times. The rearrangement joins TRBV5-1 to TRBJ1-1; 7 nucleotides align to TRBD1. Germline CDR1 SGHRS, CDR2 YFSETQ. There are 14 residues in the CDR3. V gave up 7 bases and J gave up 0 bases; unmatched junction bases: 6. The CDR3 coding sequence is TGCGCCAGCGGAGAACAGGGGATGAACACTGAAGCTTTCTTT. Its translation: CASGEQGMNTEAFF.

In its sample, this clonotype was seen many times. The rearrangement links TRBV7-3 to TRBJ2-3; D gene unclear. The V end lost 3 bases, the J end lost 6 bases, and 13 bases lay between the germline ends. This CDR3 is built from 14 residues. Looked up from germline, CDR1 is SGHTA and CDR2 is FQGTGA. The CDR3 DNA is TGTGCCAGCAGCTTCTCGGGCAGTCTGGATACGCAGTATTTT. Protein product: CASSFSGSLDTQYF.

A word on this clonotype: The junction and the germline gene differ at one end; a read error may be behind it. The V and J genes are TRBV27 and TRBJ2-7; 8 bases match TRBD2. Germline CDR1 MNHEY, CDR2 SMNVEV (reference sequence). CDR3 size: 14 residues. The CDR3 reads CASSLSGLVAEQYF. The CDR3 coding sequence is TGTGCCAGCAGTCTATCGGGACTAGTGGCTGAGCAGTACTTC.

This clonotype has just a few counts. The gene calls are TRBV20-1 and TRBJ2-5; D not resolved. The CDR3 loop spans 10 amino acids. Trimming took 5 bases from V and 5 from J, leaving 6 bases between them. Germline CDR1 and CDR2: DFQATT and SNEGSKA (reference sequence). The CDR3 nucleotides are TGCAGTGCTGGATGGGAGACCCAGTACTTC. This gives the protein CSAGWETQYF.

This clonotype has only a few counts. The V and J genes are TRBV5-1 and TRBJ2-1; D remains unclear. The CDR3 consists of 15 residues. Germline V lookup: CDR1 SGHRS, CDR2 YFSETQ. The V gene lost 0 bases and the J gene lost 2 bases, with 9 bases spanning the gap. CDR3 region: CASSLGVGPYNEQFF. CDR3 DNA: TGCGCCAGCAGCTTGGGGGTCGGCCCCTACAATGAGCAGTTCTTC.